Following are 7 T cell receptor beta chains from one sample sequenced in a study of OX40 agonist ivuxolimab in advanced cancers. Sequencing used immunoSEQ multiplex PCR; TCRdb keeps in-frame clones, though not all of them. The data hold more than 65,000 clones, with roughly 81% observed a single time. The sequencing here drew on CD4+ or CD8+ T cells sorted from blood, taken in a trial of the OX40 agonist ivuxolimab. These TCRs come from an adult with an advanced solid tumor such as melanoma, head and neck, liver or kidney cancer.

V and J are TRBV19 and TRBJ2-7, with D unclear. This CDR3 has 13 residues. Germline CDR1 and CDR2: LNHDA and SQIVND (reference sequence). Trimming pared 5 bases from V and 7 bases from J, leaving 15 bases between. The CDR3 is CASSWGTQYEQYF. CDR3 DNA: TGTGCCAGTAGTTGGGGAACCCAGTATGAGCAGTACTTC.

The V call is TRBV19, the J call TRBJ2-7; D is possibly TRBD1 (7 bases). Trimming left V 1 base short and J 4 bases short, with 23 bases between. This CDR3 is 18 amino acids long. Germline V CDR1 and CDR2: LNHDA, SQIVND (reference sequence). CDR3 loop: CASSIGSGGGTVLYEQYF. In DNA form, the CDR3 reads TGTGCCAGTAGTATAGGGAGTGGAGGGGGCACGGTTCTTTACGAGCAGTACTTC.

The chain uses TRBV4-1 and TRBJ1-6, with D unclear. The CDR3 consists of 16 residues. Germline V gives CDR1 MGHRA, CDR2 YSYEKL. The V and J ends lost 4 bases and 0 bases respectively, with 10 bases between them. The CDR3 here is CASSLSGSSYNSPLHF. The CDR3 bases are TGCGCCAGCAGCCTTTCGGGGAGCTCCTATAATTCACCCCTCCACTTT.

As DNA, the CDR3 is TGTGCCAGCAGTTCGGGTCAGAACAATCAGCCCCAGCATTTT. Protein: CASSSGQNNQPQHF. The genes are TRBV27 and TRBJ1-5; D remains unclear. CDR1 MNHEY and CDR2 SMNVEV come from the germline V gene (reference sequence). This CDR3 has 14 amino acids. The V and J ends lost 4 bases and 3 bases respectively, with 10 bases between them.

Only one count was recorded for this clone. The chain uses TRBV27 and TRBJ2-7, with TRBD2 identical over 8 bases. CDR1 MNHEY and CDR2 SMNVEV come from the germline V gene (reference sequence). V shed 3 bases, J shed 4 bases, and the junction held 5 bases outside the gene matches. The CDR3 is 14 residues long. The CDR3 sequence is CASSLREEGYEQYF. The CDR3 bases are TGTGCCAGCAGTTTGCGGGAGGAAGGGTACGAGCAGTACTTC.

The V call is TRBV6-1, the J call TRBJ1-2, with TRBD1 as a possible D gene (6 bases). Trimming took off 2 bases at V and 4 bases at J, with 14 bases between the two ends. The CDR3 extends over 15 amino acids. CDR1 and CDR2 (germline): MNHNS, SASEGT. The CDR3 spells CASSEIGGRGYGYTF. CDR3 coding DNA: TGTGCCAGCAGTGAAATCGGGGGGCGGGGCTATGGCTACACCTTC.

This clone appeared once. The rearrangement uses TRBV5-1 and TRBJ1-2; tentatively, D is TRBD1 (5 bases). Germline V gene data show CDR1 as SGHRS and CDR2 as YFSETQ. V gave up 4 bases and J gave up 3 bases, with 13 bases separating them. The CDR3 sequence is 14 residues long. CDR3 loop: CASSPIQGDYGYTF. The CDR3 DNA sequence: TGCGCCAGCAGCCCCATCCAGGGTGACTATGGCTACACCTTC.